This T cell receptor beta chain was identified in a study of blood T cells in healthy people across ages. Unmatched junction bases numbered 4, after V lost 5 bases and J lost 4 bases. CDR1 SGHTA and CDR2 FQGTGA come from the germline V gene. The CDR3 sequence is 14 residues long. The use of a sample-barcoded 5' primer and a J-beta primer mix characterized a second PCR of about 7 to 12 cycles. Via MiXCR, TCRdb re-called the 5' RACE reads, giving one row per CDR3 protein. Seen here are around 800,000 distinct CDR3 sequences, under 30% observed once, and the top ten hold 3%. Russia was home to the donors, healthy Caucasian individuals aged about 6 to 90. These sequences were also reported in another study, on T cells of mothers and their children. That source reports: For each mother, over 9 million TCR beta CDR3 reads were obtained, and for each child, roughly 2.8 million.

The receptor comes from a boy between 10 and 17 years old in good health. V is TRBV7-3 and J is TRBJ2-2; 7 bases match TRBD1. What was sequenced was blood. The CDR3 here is CASSRQGPTGELFF. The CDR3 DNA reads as TGTGCCAGCAGCAGACAGGGACCCACCGGGGAGCTGTTTTTT.